This TCR beta chain was captured in a study of T cell responses to AZD1222 COVID-19 vaccine. The study's findings and limits: Clonal diversity was possibly underestimated, and the donors were mostly white British, with more females.

Generated by immunoSEQ multiplex PCR, the TCRdb table keeps only in-frame clones and is missing some. The profile shows approximately 160,000 clones, roughly 92% of them singletons. The V end was cut by 6 bases, the J end by 2 bases, with 17 bases between. CDR3 length: 16 residues. In germline, CDR1 is SNHLY, CDR2 FYNNEI. With regard to this clone: Antigen specificity is unknown.

The TCR comes from an adult who received the AZD1222 COVID-19 vaccine. The sample consisted of peripheral blood, taken 28 days after the second AZD1222 dose. The rearrangement uses TRBV2 and TRBJ1-5; possible D gene TRBD1, 5 bases. Written as DNA, the CDR3 is TGTGCCAGCAGCCGTCAAGATGGGGGGGGCAATCAGCCCCAGCATTTT. Translated: CASSRQDGGGNQPQHF.